These T cell receptor beta chains were read from a single sample in a study of long-term antiretroviral therapy in people with HIV. The assay was immunoSEQ multiplex PCR, and TCRdb's table has in-frame clones only and misses some. The sample lists approximately 15,000 clones, approximately 83% occurring once. Specimen: unsorted PBMCs, collected just before starting antiretroviral therapy. These receptors all stem from a man aged 40-49 years with HIV. Both conserved end residues are part of each CDR3. Fields, in order: CDR3 protein, CDR3 DNA, V gene, CDR3 length, D gene, J gene, clone size. A D gene is named only where the DNA matches it firmly. A row's size may be missing; if present it is once, few, many or a size class.

cdr3_aa: CASSGTGGEWDQPQHF
cdr3_nt: TGTGCCAGCAGCGGGACAGGGGGCGAATGGGATCAGCCCCAGCATTTT
v_call: TRBV12-1
cdr3_length: 16
d_call: .
j_call: TRBJ1-5
clone_size: .

cdr3_aa: CASSYTENTEAFF
cdr3_nt: TGTGCCAGCAGTTATACAGAGAACACTGAAGCTTTCTTT
v_call: TRBV6-5
cdr3_length: 13
d_call: .
j_call: TRBJ1-1
clone_size: .

cdr3_aa: CASSGRDIYTF
cdr3_nt: TGTGCCAGCAGCGGCCGCGATATCTACACCTTC
v_call: TRBV9
cdr3_length: 11
d_call: .
j_call: TRBJ1-2
clone_size: .

cdr3_aa: CASSREAGVRYNEQFF
cdr3_nt: TGCGCCAGCAGCCGCGAAGCGGGAGTTCGTTACAATGAGCAGTTCTTC
v_call: TRBV5-1
cdr3_length: 16
d_call: TRBD2
j_call: TRBJ2-1
clone_size: .

cdr3_aa: CASSYGTNYGYTF
cdr3_nt: TGTGCCAGCAGTTACGGGACTAACTATGGCTACACCTTC
v_call: TRBV6-5
cdr3_length: 13
d_call: .
j_call: TRBJ1-2
clone_size: .

cdr3_aa: CASARGNTEAFF
cdr3_nt: TGTGCCAGTGCTAGGGGGAACACTGAAGCTTTCTTT
v_call: TRBV6-5
cdr3_length: 12
d_call: .
j_call: TRBJ1-1
clone_size: .

cdr3_aa: CASSLTAGGGYEQYF
cdr3_nt: TGCGCCAGCAGCTTAACGGCAGGGGGCGGTTACGAGCAGTACTTC
v_call: TRBV5-1
cdr3_length: 15
d_call: TRBD1
j_call: TRBJ2-7
clone_size: .

cdr3_aa: CASTPGGALGNTIYF
cdr3_nt: TGTGCCAGCACGCCCGGGGGCGCATTGGGAAACACCATATATTTT
v_call: TRBV7-9
cdr3_length: 15
d_call: .
j_call: TRBJ1-3
clone_size: .

cdr3_aa: CASSLTQGGEQYF
cdr3_nt: TGTGCCAGCAGTTTAACCCAGGGCGGCGAGCAGTACTTC
v_call: TRBV27
cdr3_length: 13
d_call: .
j_call: TRBJ2-7
clone_size: .

cdr3_aa: CASSLASGSDTDTQYF
cdr3_nt: TGCGCCAGCAGCTTGGCCAGCGGGAGTGATACAGATACGCAGTATTTT
v_call: TRBV5-1
cdr3_length: 16
d_call: TRBD2
j_call: TRBJ2-3
clone_size: .

cdr3_aa: CASSVRDRTEAFF
cdr3_nt: TGTGCCAGCAGTGTCAGGGATCGGACTGAAGCTTTCTTT
v_call: TRBV6-1
cdr3_length: 13
d_call: .
j_call: TRBJ1-1
clone_size: once

cdr3_aa: CATTAGWEQYF
cdr3_nt: TGTGCCACCACTGCCGGGTGGGAGCAGTACTTC
v_call: TRBV25-1
cdr3_length: 11
d_call: .
j_call: TRBJ2-7
clone_size: .

cdr3_aa: CASSLVQGTEAFF
cdr3_nt: TGTGCCAGCAGCTTAGTTCAAGGGACTGAAGCTTTCTTT
v_call: TRBV11-3
cdr3_length: 13
d_call: .
j_call: TRBJ1-1
clone_size: few

cdr3_aa: CSARDGDTQYF
cdr3_nt: TGCAGTGCTAGAGACGGAGATACGCAGTATTTT
v_call: TRBV20-1
cdr3_length: 11
d_call: .
j_call: TRBJ2-3
clone_size: .

cdr3_aa: CASNLGPQGSSYEQYF
cdr3_nt: TGCGCCAGCAATTTGGGCCCACAGGGGAGCTCCTACGAGCAGTACTTC
v_call: TRBV5-1
cdr3_length: 16
d_call: TRBD1
j_call: TRBJ2-7
clone_size: .

cdr3_aa: CASSIGGRVYNEQFF
cdr3_nt: TGTGCCAGTAGTATCGGCGGCAGGGTCTACAATGAGCAGTTCTTC
v_call: TRBV19
cdr3_length: 15
d_call: .
j_call: TRBJ2-1
clone_size: .

cdr3_aa: CASSLAGGGETQYF
cdr3_nt: TGTGCCAGCAGCTTGGCCGGGGGGGGAGAGACCCAGTACTTC
v_call: TRBV5-8
cdr3_length: 14
d_call: TRBD2
j_call: TRBJ2-5
clone_size: .

cdr3_aa: CASSGSLGGGTSYEQCF
cdr3_nt: TGTGCCAGCAGTGGAAGTCTCGGCGGGGGGACCTCCTACGAGCAGTGCTTC
v_call: TRBV25-1
cdr3_length: 17
d_call: TRBD2
j_call: TRBJ2-7
clone_size: once

cdr3_aa: CATTINGGTEAFF
cdr3_nt: TGTGCCACTACCATCAATGGCGGGACTGAAGCTTTCTTT
v_call: TRBV19
cdr3_length: 13
d_call: .
j_call: TRBJ1-1
clone_size: .

cdr3_aa: CASSPRAGGSYEQYF
cdr3_nt: TGTGCCAGCTCACCTCGGGCAGGGGGCTCCTACGAGCAGTACTTC
v_call: TRBV18
cdr3_length: 15
d_call: TRBD1
j_call: TRBJ2-7
clone_size: .

cdr3_aa: CASSSRVLPTYEQYF
cdr3_nt: TGCGCCAGCAGCTCCCGGGTCCTCCCGACTTACGAGCAGTACTTC
v_call: TRBV5-1
cdr3_length: 15
d_call: .
j_call: TRBJ2-7
clone_size: .

cdr3_aa: CASSLWGQNTEAFF
cdr3_nt: TGCGCCAGCAGCTTGTGGGGACAGAACACTGAAGCTTTCTTT
v_call: TRBV5-1
cdr3_length: 14
d_call: .
j_call: TRBJ1-1
clone_size: .

cdr3_aa: CASSEVRTDNYGYTF
cdr3_nt: TGTGCCAGCAGTGAAGTTCGGACAGATAACTATGGCTACACCTTC
v_call: TRBV6-1
cdr3_length: 15
d_call: .
j_call: TRBJ1-2
clone_size: .

cdr3_aa: CASTSSDSGNTIYF
cdr3_nt: TGTGCCAGCACATCGTCTGACTCTGGAAACACCATATATTTT
v_call: TRBV6-1
cdr3_length: 14
d_call: .
j_call: TRBJ1-3
clone_size: .

cdr3_aa: CASSRMDLNTEAFF
cdr3_nt: TGTGCCAGCTCACGGATGGACCTGAACACTGAAGCTTTCTTT
v_call: TRBV18
cdr3_length: 14
d_call: .
j_call: TRBJ1-1
clone_size: few

cdr3_aa: CASSVPAGLTDTQYF
cdr3_nt: TGTGCCAGCAGTGTTCCGGCAGGGCTCACAGATACGCAGTATTTT
v_call: TRBV25-1
cdr3_length: 15
d_call: .
j_call: TRBJ2-3
clone_size: .

cdr3_aa: CASSSRGGGRFPNEKLFF
cdr3_nt: TGTGCCAGCAGCTCTCGCGGGGGGGGGCGGTTCCCTAATGAAAAACTGTTTTTT
v_call: TRBV13
cdr3_length: 18
d_call: .
j_call: TRBJ1-4
clone_size: .

cdr3_aa: CASSQDRGTDTQYF
cdr3_nt: TGCGCCAGCAGCCAAGACAGGGGCACAGATACGCAGTATTTT
v_call: TRBV4-1
cdr3_length: 14
d_call: .
j_call: TRBJ2-3
clone_size: .

cdr3_aa: CASSDPGQGSYEQYF
cdr3_nt: TGTGCCAGTAGTGACCCCGGACAGGGAAGCTACGAGCAGTACTTC
v_call: TRBV19
cdr3_length: 15
d_call: TRBD1
j_call: TRBJ2-7
clone_size: .

cdr3_aa: CASSSAGRPYEQYF
cdr3_nt: TGTGCCAGCAGCTCCGCAGGCAGACCCTACGAGCAGTACTTC
v_call: TRBV7-6
cdr3_length: 14
d_call: .
j_call: TRBJ2-7
clone_size: .

cdr3_aa: CASSPPGRSVRFPTYEQYF
cdr3_nt: TGCGCCAGCAGTCCCCCCGGTCGCTCAGTCCGATTCCCGACCTACGAGCAGTACTTC
v_call: TRBV23-1
cdr3_length: 19
d_call: .
j_call: TRBJ2-7
clone_size: .

cdr3_aa: CASYSTGGKDGYTF
cdr3_nt: TGTGCCAGCTATTCGACAGGGGGGAAAGATGGCTACACCTTC
v_call: TRBV6-5
cdr3_length: 14
d_call: TRBD1
j_call: TRBJ1-2
clone_size: .

cdr3_aa: CASSYNEQFF
cdr3_nt: TGTGCCAGCAGCTACAATGAGCAGTTCTTC
v_call: TRBV7-9
cdr3_length: 10
d_call: .
j_call: TRBJ2-1
clone_size: .

cdr3_aa: CASSPGQDAQLFF
cdr3_nt: TGTGCCAGCAGCCCGGGACAGGACGCCCAGCTGTTTTTT
v_call: TRBV13
cdr3_length: 13
d_call: TRBD1
j_call: TRBJ2-2
clone_size: .

cdr3_aa: CASSEAVAGRNSPLHF
cdr3_nt: TGTGCCAGCAGTGAAGCGGTAGCGGGGAGAAATTCACCCCTCCACTTT
v_call: TRBV6-1
cdr3_length: 16
d_call: .
j_call: TRBJ1-6
clone_size: few

cdr3_aa: CASSPSVDNREKLFF
cdr3_nt: TGTGCCAGCTCACCAAGTGTAGACAACCGTGAAAAACTGTTTTTT
v_call: TRBV18
cdr3_length: 15
d_call: .
j_call: TRBJ1-4
clone_size: .

cdr3_aa: CSVENGRGETQYF
cdr3_nt: TGCAGCGTTGAGAACGGGAGGGGGGAGACCCAGTACTTC
v_call: TRBV29-1
cdr3_length: 13
d_call: TRBD2
j_call: TRBJ2-5
clone_size: .

cdr3_aa: CATNRRTDTEAFF
cdr3_nt: TGTGCCACGAACAGAAGAACGGACACTGAAGCTTTCTTT
v_call: TRBV6-1
cdr3_length: 13
d_call: .
j_call: TRBJ1-1
clone_size: .

cdr3_aa: CASSLFTGRSSYEQYF
cdr3_nt: TGTGCCAGCAGCTTATTCACGGGACGGAGCTCCTACGAGCAGTACTTC
v_call: TRBV7-8
cdr3_length: 16
d_call: .
j_call: TRBJ2-7
clone_size: .

cdr3_aa: CASTTGTDPHQPQHF
cdr3_nt: TGTGCCAGCACCACAGGGACAGATCCTCATCAGCCCCAGCATTTT
v_call: TRBV6-5
cdr3_length: 15
d_call: TRBD1
j_call: TRBJ1-5
clone_size: .

cdr3_aa: CASSPGQGIYEQYF
cdr3_nt: TGTGCCAGCAGCCCGGGACAGGGTATCTACGAGCAGTACTTC
v_call: TRBV6-5
cdr3_length: 14
d_call: TRBD1
j_call: TRBJ2-7
clone_size: .

cdr3_aa: CASSLAPGQGANVLTF
cdr3_nt: TGCGCCAGCAGCTTGGCCCCGGGGCAGGGGGCCAACGTCCTGACTTTC
v_call: TRBV5-1
cdr3_length: 16
d_call: .
j_call: TRBJ2-6
clone_size: .

cdr3_aa: CASSERLAGRSKNIQYF
cdr3_nt: TGTGCCAGCAGCGAGAGACTAGCGGGGCGGTCCAAAAACATTCAGTACTTC
v_call: TRBV7-8
cdr3_length: 17
d_call: TRBD2
j_call: TRBJ2-4
clone_size: .

cdr3_aa: CASSLPGTGHGYTF
cdr3_nt: TGTGCCAGCAGCCTCCCTGGGACAGGGCACGGCTACACCTTC
v_call: TRBV4-2
cdr3_length: 14
d_call: TRBD1
j_call: TRBJ1-2
clone_size: .

cdr3_aa: CASSSGQASNQPQHF
cdr3_nt: TGTGCCAGCAGCTCAGGACAGGCGAGCAATCAGCCCCAGCATTTT
v_call: TRBV5-8
cdr3_length: 15
d_call: TRBD1
j_call: TRBJ1-5
clone_size: .

cdr3_aa: CASSSLTMGLGETQYF
cdr3_nt: TGTGCCAGCAGCTCTCTTACGATGGGGCTGGGGGAGACCCAGTACTTC
v_call: TRBV7-9
cdr3_length: 16
d_call: .
j_call: TRBJ2-5
clone_size: once